The 26 T cell receptor beta chains below come from one sample, sequenced in a study of blood T cell repertoires in COVID-19. Clones were sequenced by immunoSEQ multiplex PCR, and TCRdb holds only the in-frame ones, with some missing. The table includes just under 9,000 clones, 86% detected once. Sequencing was performed on peripheral blood. Receptor source: a human donor with active COVID-19. The donor label of this sample is uncertain.

This chain joins TRBV4-3 and TRBJ2-1; 8 bases align to TRBD2. From germline, CDR1 is LGHNA and CDR2 YSLEER. V trimming: 0 bases; J trimming: 1 base; junction bases outside the gene matches: 11. There are 19 residues in the CDR3. This CDR3 is CASSQERAILAGSYNEQFF. DNA for the CDR3: TGCGCCAGCAGCCAAGAGCGTGCGATTCTAGCGGGTTCCTACAATGAGCAGTTCTTC.

The sample holds a few counts of this clone. The V gene is TRBV4-2, the J gene TRBJ2-2; D may be TRBD2 (5 bases). The V end lost 6 bases, the J end lost 0 bases, and 11 bases lay between the germline ends. There are 15 residues in the CDR3. Germline CDR1 LGHNA, CDR2 YNFKEQ. CDR3 nucleotide sequence: TGTGCCAGCAGACCCGGGAACCCGAACACCGGGGAGCTGTTTTTT. This sequence encodes CASRPGNPNTGELFF.

This chain links TRBV7-9 with TRBJ1-3; D is unclear. CDR1 and CDR2 from the germline V gene are SEHNR and FQNEAQ (reference sequence). V was clipped by 6 bases and J by 1 base, with 13 bases between them. CDR3 size: 15 residues. CDR3 in DNA: TGTGCCAGCAGTTTAAGAGGAGTTTCTGGAAACACCATATATTTT. It is translated as CASSLRGVSGNTIYF.

The chain carries TRBV11-2 and TRBJ1-2; D call uncertain. Germline V gene sequence: CDR1 SGHAT, CDR2 FQNNGV. The CDR3 consists of 15 residues. The V gene lost 4 bases and the J gene lost 7 bases, with 19 bases spanning the gap. The CDR3, as DNA: TGTGCCAGCAGCTCTCCGAAAGCTGTATTACGTGGCTACACCTTC. This codes for CASSSPKAVLRGYTF.

V is TRBV7-3 and J is TRBJ2-1; the D gene is possibly TRBD2 (6 bases). The CDR3 has 15 residues. Trimming shortened V by 5 bases and J by 7 bases, and 18 bases separated the two germline ends. The V gene's germline CDR1 is SGHTA and CDR2 FQGTGA. CDR3 sequence: CASSPLGGPRNEQFF. Written as DNA, the CDR3 is TGTGCCAGCAGCCCCCTAGGAGGGCCTCGGAATGAGCAGTTCTTC.

This chain uses TRBV11-2 with TRBJ2-2; 9 bases fit TRBD2. This CDR3 comprises 14 residues. The V and J ends lost 4 bases and 6 bases, in that order; junction bases with no gene match: 3. The V gene's germline CDR1 is SGHAT and CDR2 FQNNGV. CDR3 DNA sequence: TGTGCCAGCAGCTCGGGACTAGCCGCCGGGGAGCTGTTTTTT. Amino acids: CASSSGLAAGELFF.

The chain employs TRBV7-2 and TRBJ1-6; maybe TRBD1 (6 bases). CDR3 size: 17 residues. Germline V gives CDR1 SGHTA, CDR2 FQGNSA. V lost 5 bases and J 10 bases, leaving 24 bases between the germline ends. CDR3 protein: CASSDIPQGSTGSPLHF. CDR3 DNA: TGTGCCAGCAGCGATATCCCACAGGGATCGACGGGATCACCCCTCCACTTT.

The J gene is TRBJ2-3, the V gene TRBV25-1; D is uncertain. There are 16 residues in the CDR3. Germline values: CDR1 MGHDK, CDR2 SYGVNS. V lost 3 bases and J lost 2, with 15 bases in between. DNA for the CDR3: TGTGCCAGCAGTGATGGTAGCCTCCCTTTCACAGATACGCAGTATTTT. Amino acids: CASSDGSLPFTDTQYF.

The chain combines TRBV28 with TRBJ1-5; 9 nucleotides align to TRBD1. Germline values: CDR1 MDHEN, CDR2 SYDVKM. The CDR3 extends over 14 amino acids. V was clipped by 11 bases and J by 1 base; unmatched bases: 6. The CDR3 region is CAGQTGGSNQPQHF. The CDR3 DNA reads TGTGCCGGGCAGACAGGGGGGAGCAATCAGCCCCAGCATTTT.

J is TRBJ2-5 and V is TRBV30; 9 bases agree with TRBD1. Germline CDR1 and CDR2: GTSNPN and SVGIG (reference sequence). Trimming took 0 bases from V and 0 from J; bases not matched to a gene: 11. The CDR3 totals 18 residues. The CDR3 DNA reads TGTGCCTGGAGTGTAAAATTAGGGACAGGGCCTAACCAAGAGACCCAGTACTTC. Its protein is CAWSVKLGTGPNQETQYF.

The chain is built from TRBV5-4 and TRBJ2-5; no clear D gene. The V gene lost 2 bases and the J gene lost 0 bases, with 5 bases spanning the gap. This CDR3 comprises 13 residues. Germline values: CDR1 SGHNT, CDR2 YYREEE (reference sequence). In DNA form, the CDR3 reads TGTGCCAGCAGCTTCCCGGACCAAGAGACCCAGTACTTC. Translated, it gives CASSFPDQETQYF.

The rearrangement links TRBV7-8 to TRBJ1-1; 8 bases align to TRBD1. The CDR3 runs to 15 residues. From germline, CDR1 is SGHVS and CDR2 FQNEAQ. V was pared by 5 bases and J by 0 bases, with 5 bases of the junction left unmatched. This chain's CDR3 is CASSARTGLNTEAFF. The CDR3, as DNA: TGTGCCAGCAGCGCCCGGACAGGGTTGAACACTGAAGCTTTCTTT.

V and J are TRBV7-6 and TRBJ2-3; 8 bases line up with TRBD1. Trimming removed 2 bases from V and 0 bases from J; junction bases left unmatched: 1. This CDR3 has 15 residues. Germline assignment: CDR1 SGHVS and CDR2 FNYEAQ. This CDR3 is CASSLQGASTDTQYF. The CDR3 DNA sequence: TGTGCCAGCAGCTTACAGGGGGCTAGCACAGATACGCAGTATTTT.

The chain is built from TRBV7-9 and TRBJ2-6, with unresolved D. The CDR3 runs to 14 residues. Germline CDR1 is SEHNR and CDR2 is FQNEAQ (reference sequence). Trimming stripped 9 bases from V and 1 base from J, with 10 bases between. The CDR3: CARAPQSGANVLTF. CDR3 bases: TGTGCCAGGGCCCCCCAGTCTGGGGCCAACGTCCTGACTTTC.

This chain uses TRBV29-1 with TRBJ2-1; a possible D gene is TRBD1 (6 bases). From germline, CDR1 is SQVTM and CDR2 ANQGSEA. The V gene lost 6 bases and the J gene lost 4 bases, with 13 bases spanning the gap. The CDR3 is 13 residues long. The CDR3 loop is CSVSRTDYNEQFF. DNA of the CDR3: TGCAGCGTGAGCCGGACAGATTACAATGAGCAGTTCTTC.

This sequence joins TRBV10-3 and TRBJ1-2; 8 positions match TRBD1. Germline values: CDR1 ENHRY, CDR2 SYGVKD. J gave up 4 bases and V 10 bases, and 14 bases lay outside the gene matches. The CDR3 extends over 15 amino acids. The CDR3 nucleotides read TGTGCCAACCGACAGGGGCCCGAGTCGGGCTATGGCTACACCTTC. It specifies CANRQGPESGYGYTF.

This chain uses TRBV9 with TRBJ2-7; a weak D match, TRBD2 (5 bases). Germline V gene sequence: CDR1 SGDLS, CDR2 YYNGEE. This CDR3 region has 13 residues. V dropped 4 bases and J dropped 2 bases, with 10 bases sitting between them. The CDR3 bases are TGTGCCAGCAGCCCCGGGGTTACCTACGAGCAGTACTTC. It is translated as CASSPGVTYEQYF.

This sequence joins TRBV27 and TRBJ2-3, with D uncertain. The CDR3 loop spans 12 amino acids. V was cut by 4 bases and J by 6 bases, with 8 bases left in between. The germline gives CDR1 MNHEY, CDR2 SMNVEV (reference sequence). The CDR3 coding sequence is TGTGCCAGCAGTTCCCCCGGGGATACGCAGTATTTT. This sequence encodes CASSSPGDTQYF.

This chain joins TRBV5-6 and TRBJ2-5; the D gene is possibly TRBD1 (5 bases). V was shortened by 2 bases and J by 1 base, with 9 bases between the two germline ends. Germline V gene data show CDR1 as SGHDT and CDR2 as YYEEEE. The length of the CDR3 is 14 residues. The CDR3 loop is CASSFVDSQETQYF. Written as DNA, the CDR3 is TGTGCCAGCAGCTTCGTTGACAGCCAAGAGACCCAGTACTTC.

V gene TRBV28 combines with J gene TRBJ2-3, with a tentative D call TRBD2 (7 bases). Per the germline V gene, CDR1 is MDHEN and CDR2 is SYDVKM. There are 15 residues in the CDR3. V shed 2 bases and J shed 1 base, with 10 bases lying between them. CDR3 sequence reads: CASSLGGAGTDTQYF. The CDR3 bases are TGTGCCAGCAGTTTAGGGGGGGCCGGCACAGATACGCAGTATTTT.

In DNA, the CDR3 is TGTGCCAGCAGTCAGCTTTTAGCGGGGGGGCACACCGGGGAGCTGTTTTTT. Translating it yields CASSQLLAGGHTGELFF. V usage is TRBV28 and J usage is TRBJ2-2; 11 nucleotides agree with TRBD2. Germline CDR1 reads MDHEN; CDR2 reads SYDVKM. Trimming cost V 5 bases and J 3 bases; bases outside gene matches: 8. The CDR3 is 17 amino acids.

This chain joins TRBV20-1 and TRBJ2-5; TRBD2 matches 15 bases. The CDR3 has 18 amino acids. V was clipped by 3 bases and J by 4 bases; unmatched bases: 12. Germline assignment: CDR1 DFQATT and CDR2 SNEGSKA (reference sequence). Written as DNA, the CDR3 is TGCAGTGCTAGTAGGGAGGGACTAGCGGGGGGCAGGGGAGAGACCCAGTACTTC. Protein product: CSASREGLAGGRGETQYF.

The chain employs TRBV14 and TRBJ2-1; 8 bases agree with TRBD1. The trim removed 1 base at V and 2 bases at J, leaving 1 base unmatched. Looked up from germline, CDR1 is SGHDN and CDR2 is FVKESK. CDR3 length equals 15 residues. In DNA, the CDR3 is TGTGCCAGCAGCCAAGGGGACAGGCCCTACAATGAGCAGTTCTTC. Translating it yields CASSQGDRPYNEQFF.

The rearrangement links TRBV6-4 to TRBJ1-2, with TRBD1 identical over 10 bases. Germline V gene sequence: CDR1 MRHNA, CDR2 SNTAGT. The CDR3 consists of 14 residues. The trim removed 5 bases at V and 2 bases at J, leaving 2 bases unmatched. The DNA of the CDR3 is TGTGCCAGCAGTCCGGGACAGGGGAACTATGGCTACACCTTC. This translates into CASSPGQGNYGYTF.

This clone has just one count. The gene calls are TRBV14 and TRBJ2-1; tentative D call: TRBD1 (6 bases). CDR1 is SGHDN, CDR2 FVKESK, per germline. V lost 1 base to trimming and J lost 3 bases, with 10 bases between them. The CDR3 is 15 amino acids. The CDR3 region has the DNA TGTGCCAGCAGCCAAGGGGCCAGGGGCTACAATGAGCAGTTCTTC. Translation gives CASSQGARGYNEQFF.

The V gene is TRBV7-9, the J gene TRBJ1-6; D is unclear. In germline, CDR1 is SEHNR, CDR2 FQNEAQ (reference sequence). With 1 base removed from V and 12 bases from J, the gap between germline ends came to 7 bases. This CDR3 is 12 amino acids long. The CDR3 is CASSLDQEPLHF. CDR3 in DNA: TGTGCCAGCAGCTTAGATCAGGAACCCCTCCACTTT.